Following are 21 T cell receptor beta chains from one sample sequenced in a study of blood T cell repertoires in COVID-19. The data were produced by immunoSEQ multiplex PCR, yet TCRdb's version contains in-frame clones alone and is incomplete. In the table there are 85,000 to 100,000 clones, roughly 80% of which are singletons. The sample consisted of peripheral blood. These receptors were taken from a woman aged 55-75 years with acute or convalescent COVID-19.

This clone has only a few counts. V usage is TRBV18 and J usage is TRBJ1-4; 9 bases map to TRBD1. Germline CDR1 is KGHSH and CDR2 is LQKENI. Losses at the gene ends were 3 bases for V and 7 bases for J; bases not matched to a gene: 0. This CDR3 comprises 13 residues. Here the CDR3 DNA reads TGTGCCAGCTCACCGGGACAGGGTGAAAAACTGTTTTTT. Translating it yields CASSPGQGEKLFF.

This clone occurred a few times. V is TRBV9 and J is TRBJ1-6; D unresolved. This CDR3 has 16 residues. Trimming cost V 4 bases and J 0 bases, with 11 bases left between them. The germline gives CDR1 SGDLS, CDR2 YYNGEE. CDR3 protein: CASSPQVSSYNSPLHF. The CDR3 coding sequence is TGTGCCAGCAGCCCCCAGGTTAGCTCCTATAATTCACCCCTCCACTTT.

This rearrangement joins TRBV5-4 to TRBJ2-7; D might be TRBD2 (6 bases). From germline, CDR1 is SGHNT and CDR2 YYREEE (reference sequence). V lost 2 bases and J lost 5, with 11 bases in between. The CDR3 runs 13 residues. CDR3 loop: CASSFQGGNEQYF. DNA of the CDR3: TGTGCCAGCAGCTTCCAAGGAGGGAACGAGCAGTACTTC.

This clone appeared a few times. The chain carries TRBV3-1 (or the pseudogene TRBV3-2) and TRBJ1-6; D uncertain. The CDR3 is made up of 14 amino acids. V shed 1 base and J shed 6 bases, with 7 bases lying between them. CDR1 is LGHDT and CDR2 is YNNKEL in the germline V gene (reference sequence). The CDR3 loop reads CASSQVESNSPLHF. The CDR3 DNA follows: TGTGCCAGCAGCCAAGTAGAGTCTAATTCACCCCTCCACTTT.

This clone was detected once. The rearrangement links TRBV6-6 to TRBJ1-3; D is uncertain. Looked up from germline, CDR1 is MNHNY and CDR2 is SVGAGI (reference sequence). CDR3 size: 15 residues. With 2 bases removed from V and 0 bases from J, the gap between germline ends came to 8 bases. CDR3 nucleotides: TGTGCCAGCAGTTACGGGCAGATCTCTGGAAACACCATATATTTT. It codes for CASSYGQISGNTIYF.

This clone was recorded once. The rearrangement links TRBV5-1 to TRBJ1-1, with D possibly matching TRBD1 (6 bases). There are 15 residues in the CDR3. CDR1 and CDR2 from the germline V gene are SGHRS and YFSETQ. V lost 4 bases and J lost 4, with 17 bases in between. Here the CDR3 reads CASSVVTGRLTEAFF. CDR3 DNA sequence: TGCGCCAGCAGCGTGGTCACAGGGCGTCTCACTGAAGCTTTCTTT.

The genes are TRBV24-1 and TRBJ1-2; D might be TRBD1 (5 bases). V lost 5 bases, J lost 5 bases, and 14 bases lay in between. The CDR3 has 14 residues. The germline CDR1 and CDR2 sequences are KGHDR and SFDVKD. CDR3 sequence reads: CATSGTGLWYGYTF. CDR3 coding DNA: TGTGCCACCAGTGGAACAGGACTATGGTATGGCTACACCTTC.

This rearrangement joins TRBV21-1 to TRBJ1-4; whether TRBD1, the table's D call, matches the DNA was not checked. TRBV21-1 is recorded as a pseudogene. The CDR3 runs to 20 residues. The DNA of the CDR3 is TGTGCCAGCAGCAGAAGCGGCACCGGGACAGGGGCTAACCCTAATGAAAAACTGTTTTTT. Translating gives CASSRSGTGTGANPNEKLFF.

V gene TRBV6-5 combines with J gene TRBJ2-7; 9 nucleotides line up with TRBD1. Germline V CDR1 and CDR2: MNHEY, SVGAGI. The CDR3 totals 14 residues. V trimming: 8 bases; J trimming: 1 base; junction bases outside the gene matches: 6. The CDR3 sequence: CASSRQGVSYEQYF. Written as DNA, the CDR3 is TGTGCCAGCTCCAGACAGGGGGTATCCTACGAGCAGTACTTC.

V is TRBV2 and J is TRBJ2-3, with 7 bases identical to TRBD2. The CDR3 covers 14 residues. V lost 1 base, J lost 2 bases, and 0 bases stayed unmatched. Per germline, CDR1 SNHLY and CDR2 FYNNEI. The CDR3 protein is CASSEGLATDTQYF. CDR3 in DNA: TGTGCCAGCAGTGAAGGACTAGCCACAGATACGCAGTATTTT.

The rearrangement joins TRBV5-1 to TRBJ2-3, with D perhaps TRBD1 (6 bases). With 2 bases removed from V and 6 bases from J, the gap between germline ends came to 10 bases. The CDR3 contains 13 residues. Per the germline V gene, CDR1 is SGHRS and CDR2 is YFSETQ. As DNA, the CDR3 is TGCGCCAGCAGCTTCGGTAGGGGGGATACGCAGTATTTT. Amino acid sequence: CASSFGRGDTQYF. Filled out from reference TRBV5-1 and TRBJ2-3, the complete variable domain reads KAGVTQTPRYLIKTRGQQVTLSCSPISGHRSVSWYQQTPGQGLQFLFEYFSETQRNKGNFPGRFSGRQFSNSRSEMNVSTLELGDSALYLCASSFGRGDTQYFGPGTRLTVL.

The chain links TRBV5-6 to TRBJ1-6; TRBD1 agrees at 8 bases. CDR1 SGHDT and CDR2 YYEEEE come from the germline V gene. The CDR3 totals 16 residues. Trimming cost V 5 bases and J 10 bases; bases outside gene matches: 14. CDR3 coding DNA: TGTGCCAGCAGAGAATCGACAGGGGCGATCAACTCACCCCTCCACTTT. Protein: CASRESTGAINSPLHF.

The chain has TRBV28 and TRBJ1-4; 8 bases match TRBD1. The germline gives CDR1 MDHEN, CDR2 SYDVKM. The CDR3 has 15 amino acids. V lost 4 bases, J lost 8 bases, and 9 bases stayed unmatched. CDR3 nucleotides: TGTGCCAGCAGTTCCGGACAGGGATTCGGGGAAAAACTGTTTTTT. Translating gives CASSSGQGFGEKLFF.

This chain joins TRBV6-1 and TRBJ2-3, with D uncertain. The CDR3 runs 16 residues. V was shortened by 0 bases and J by 0 bases, with 10 bases between the two germline ends. Germline values: CDR1 MNHNS, CDR2 SASEGT. CDR3 residues: CASSEATYPSTDTQYF. Here the CDR3 DNA reads TGTGCCAGCAGTGAAGCGACTTACCCTAGCACAGATACGCAGTATTTT.

The V gene is TRBV2, the J gene TRBJ1-1; D gene ambiguous. The ends were cut back, 7 bases at V and 2 bases at J, with 17 bases in the middle. The CDR3 is 15 residues long. Looked up from germline, CDR1 is SNHLY and CDR2 is FYNNEI. The chain's CDR3 is CASNTLGGSNTEAFF. The DNA for the CDR3 is TGTGCCAGCAATACCCTAGGAGGAAGTAACACTGAAGCTTTCTTT.

The table lists this clone with a count of one. The rearrangement joins TRBV6-5 to TRBJ1-1; no reliable D call. Germline V lookup: CDR1 MNHEY, CDR2 SVGAGI. The V end was cut by 2 bases, the J end by 1 base, with 5 bases between. This CDR3 region has 13 residues. The CDR3 loop is CASSYLRNTEAFF. As DNA, the CDR3 is TGTGCCAGCAGTTACCTAAGGAACACTGAAGCTTTCTTT.

The rearrangement links TRBV7-9 to TRBJ1-5; 8 bases agree with TRBD1. There are 14 residues in the CDR3. Germline assignment: CDR1 SEHNR and CDR2 FQNEAQ (reference sequence). Trimming cost V 6 bases and J 5 bases; bases outside gene matches: 6. CDR3 sequence reads: CASSADRVDQPQHF. The CDR3 nucleotides are TGTGCCAGCAGTGCGGACAGGGTGGATCAGCCCCAGCATTTT.

The chain uses TRBV29-1 and TRBJ1-4; 10 nucleotides line up with TRBD1. The germline V gene has CDR1 SQVTM and CDR2 ANQGSEA. The CDR3 contains 17 residues. V shed 6 bases and J 5 bases; nucleotides not matched to a gene: 15. CDR3 in amino acids: CSVEGQGLTMFNEKLFF. CDR3 in DNA: TGCAGCGTCGAGGGACAGGGGCTAACCATGTTCAATGAAAAACTGTTTTTT.

The CDR3 reads CASSSPGGTYEQYF. The CDR3 DNA is TGTGCCAGCAGCTCGCCTGGGGGGACCTACGAGCAGTACTTC. This chain uses TRBV7-9 with TRBJ2-7, with D perhaps TRBD2 (6 bases). Germline-derived CDR1 and CDR2 are SEHNR and FQNEAQ (reference sequence). This CDR3 region has 14 residues. The V and J ends lost 4 bases and 2 bases respectively, with 12 bases between them.

The genes are TRBV11-3 and TRBJ2-5; D possibly corresponds to TRBD1 (6 bases). CDR3 size: 16 residues. CDR1 SGHNT and CDR2 YENEEA come from the germline V gene. Trimming stripped 1 base from V and 1 base from J, with 13 bases between. This CDR3 is CASSLGAGVGQETQYF. The CDR3 DNA follows: TGTGCCAGCAGCTTAGGGGCAGGGGTGGGCCAAGAGACCCAGTACTTC.

V is TRBV11-2 and J is TRBJ2-3; D possibly corresponds to TRBD2 (6 bases). V lost 5 bases, J lost 11 bases, and 14 bases lay in between. The germline V gene has CDR1 SGHAT and CDR2 FQNNGV. This CDR3 region has 12 residues. Written as DNA, the CDR3 is TGTGCCAGCAGCCAACTAGCCCGGGGGCAGTATTTT. Translation gives CASSQLARGQYF.